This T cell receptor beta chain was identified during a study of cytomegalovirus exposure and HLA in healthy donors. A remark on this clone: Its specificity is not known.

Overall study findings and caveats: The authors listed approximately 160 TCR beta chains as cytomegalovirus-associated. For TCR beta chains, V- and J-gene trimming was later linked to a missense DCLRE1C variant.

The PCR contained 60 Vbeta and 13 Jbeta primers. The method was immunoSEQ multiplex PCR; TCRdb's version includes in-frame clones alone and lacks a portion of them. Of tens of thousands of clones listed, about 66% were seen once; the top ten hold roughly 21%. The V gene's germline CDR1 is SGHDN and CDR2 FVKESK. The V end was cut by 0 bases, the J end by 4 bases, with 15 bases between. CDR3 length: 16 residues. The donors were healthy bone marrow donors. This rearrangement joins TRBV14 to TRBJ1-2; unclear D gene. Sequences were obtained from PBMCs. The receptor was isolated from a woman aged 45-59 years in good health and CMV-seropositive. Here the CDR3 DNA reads TGTGCCAGCAGCCAAGATTCCCGGGTGGTCGTCTATGGCTACACCTTC. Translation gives CASSQDSRVVVYGYTF. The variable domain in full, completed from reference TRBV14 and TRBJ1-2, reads EAGVTQFPSHSVIEKGQTVTLRCDPISGHDNLYWYRRVMGKEIKFLLHFVKESKQDESGMPNNRFLAERTGGTYSTLKVQPAELEDSGVYFCASSQDSRVVVYGYTFGSGTRLTVV.